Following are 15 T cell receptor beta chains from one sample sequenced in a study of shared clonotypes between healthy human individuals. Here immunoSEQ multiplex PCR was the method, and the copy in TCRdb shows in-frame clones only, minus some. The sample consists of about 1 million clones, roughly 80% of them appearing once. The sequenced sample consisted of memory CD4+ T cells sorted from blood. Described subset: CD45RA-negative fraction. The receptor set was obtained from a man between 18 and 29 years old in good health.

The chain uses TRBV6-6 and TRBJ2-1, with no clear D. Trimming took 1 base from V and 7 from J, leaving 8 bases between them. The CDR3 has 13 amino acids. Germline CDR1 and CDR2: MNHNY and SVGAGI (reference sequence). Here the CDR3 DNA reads TGTGCCAGCAGTTACTTTCTTGGTAATGAGCAGTTCTTC. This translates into CASSYFLGNEQFF.

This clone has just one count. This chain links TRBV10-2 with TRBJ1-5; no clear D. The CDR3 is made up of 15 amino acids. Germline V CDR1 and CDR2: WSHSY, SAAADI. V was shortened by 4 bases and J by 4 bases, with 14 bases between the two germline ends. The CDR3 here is CASSVGTQGNQPQHF. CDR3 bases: TGCGCCAGCAGTGTTGGAACCCAAGGGAATCAGCCCCAGCATTTT.

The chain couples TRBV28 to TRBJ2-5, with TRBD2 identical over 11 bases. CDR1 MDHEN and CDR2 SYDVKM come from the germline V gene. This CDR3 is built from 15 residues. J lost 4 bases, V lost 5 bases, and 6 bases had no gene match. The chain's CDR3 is CASSDSGGASETQYF. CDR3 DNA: TGTGCCAGCAGTGATAGCGGGGGGGCCTCAGAGACCCAGTACTTC.

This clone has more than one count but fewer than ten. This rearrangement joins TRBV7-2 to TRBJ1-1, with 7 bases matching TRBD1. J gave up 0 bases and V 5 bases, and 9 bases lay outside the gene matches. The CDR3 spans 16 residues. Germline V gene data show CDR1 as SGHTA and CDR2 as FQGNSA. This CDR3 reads CASSPHSGGLNTEAFF. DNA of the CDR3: TGTGCCAGCAGCCCCCACTCAGGGGGGTTGAACACTGAAGCTTTCTTT.

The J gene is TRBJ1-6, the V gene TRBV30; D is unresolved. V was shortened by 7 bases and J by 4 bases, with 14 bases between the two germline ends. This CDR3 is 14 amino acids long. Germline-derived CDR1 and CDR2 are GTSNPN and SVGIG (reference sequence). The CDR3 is CALTLGGYNSPLHF. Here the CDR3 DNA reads TGTGCCTTGACCCTCGGCGGGTATAATTCACCCCTCCACTTT.

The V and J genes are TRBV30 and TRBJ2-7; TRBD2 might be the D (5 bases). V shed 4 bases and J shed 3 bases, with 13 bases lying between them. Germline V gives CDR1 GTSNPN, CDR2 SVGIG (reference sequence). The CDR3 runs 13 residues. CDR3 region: CAWNGGMVYEQYF. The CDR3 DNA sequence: TGTGCCTGGAATGGAGGTATGGTCTACGAGCAGTACTTC.

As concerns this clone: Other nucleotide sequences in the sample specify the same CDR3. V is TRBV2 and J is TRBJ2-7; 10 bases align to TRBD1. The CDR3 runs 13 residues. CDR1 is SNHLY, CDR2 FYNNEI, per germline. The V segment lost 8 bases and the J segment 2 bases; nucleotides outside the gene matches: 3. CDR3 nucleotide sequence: TGTGCCAGCTCAGGGACAGGGGCCTACGAGCAGTACTTC. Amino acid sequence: CASSGTGAYEQYF.

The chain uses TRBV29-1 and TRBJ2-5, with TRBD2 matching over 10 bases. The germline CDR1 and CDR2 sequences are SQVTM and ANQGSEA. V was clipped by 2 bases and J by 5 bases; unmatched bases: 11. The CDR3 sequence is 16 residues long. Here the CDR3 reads CSVESLWLAGVETQYF. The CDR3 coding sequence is TGCAGCGTTGAATCTCTATGGCTAGCGGGAGTTGAGACCCAGTACTTC.

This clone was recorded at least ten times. The CDR3 DNA is TGTGCCAGCAGGGATACAGGGGTCAATTCACCCCTCCACTTT. The encoded protein is CASRDTGVNSPLHF. The gene calls are TRBV6-4 and TRBJ1-6, with TRBD1 matching 7 bases. Germline lookup yields CDR1 MRHNA and CDR2 SNTAGT. This CDR3 is 14 amino acids long. V gave up 6 bases and J gave up 7 bases; unmatched junction bases: 6.

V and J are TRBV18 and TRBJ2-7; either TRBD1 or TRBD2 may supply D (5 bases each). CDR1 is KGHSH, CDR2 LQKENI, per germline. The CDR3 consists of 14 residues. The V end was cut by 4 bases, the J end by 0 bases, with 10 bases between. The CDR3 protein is CASSQAGSSYEQYF. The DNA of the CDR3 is TGTGCCAGCTCACAGGCAGGGAGCTCCTACGAGCAGTACTTC. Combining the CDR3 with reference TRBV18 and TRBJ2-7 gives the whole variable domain NAGVMQNPRHLVRRRGQEARLRCSPMKGHSHVYWYRQLPEEGLKFMVYLQKENIIDESGMPKERFSAEFPKEGPSILRIQQVVRGDSAAYFCASSQAGSSYEQYFGPGTRLTVT.

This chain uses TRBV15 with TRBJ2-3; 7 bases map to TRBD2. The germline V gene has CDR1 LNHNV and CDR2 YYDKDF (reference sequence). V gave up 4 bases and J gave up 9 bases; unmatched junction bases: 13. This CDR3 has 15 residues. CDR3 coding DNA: TGTGCCACCAGCACTGGCGGACTAGAGCCATGGACGCAGTATTTT. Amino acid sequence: CATSTGGLEPWTQYF.

The CDR3 DNA is TGTGCCAGCAGCGTTGACTCCGTCGGTGAGCAGTTCTTC. Encoded protein: CASSVDSVGEQFF. The rearrangement joins TRBV2 to TRBJ2-1; D remains ambiguous. CDR3 length: 13 residues. The germline V gene encodes CDR1 SNHLY and CDR2 FYNNEI. V dropped 6 bases and J dropped 9 bases, with 15 bases sitting between them.

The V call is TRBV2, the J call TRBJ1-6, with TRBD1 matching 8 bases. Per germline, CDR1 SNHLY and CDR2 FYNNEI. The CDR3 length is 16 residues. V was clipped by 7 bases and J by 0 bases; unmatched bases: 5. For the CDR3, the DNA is TGTGCCAGCAATGGACAGGGTCTCTCCTATAATTCACCCCTCCACTTT. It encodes CASNGQGLSYNSPLHF.

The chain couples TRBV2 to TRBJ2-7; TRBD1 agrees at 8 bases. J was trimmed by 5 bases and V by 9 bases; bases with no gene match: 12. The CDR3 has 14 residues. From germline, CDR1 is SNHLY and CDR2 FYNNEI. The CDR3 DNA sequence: TGTGCCAGTACCCTAAGGACAGGGAACGACGAGCAGTACTTC. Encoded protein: CASTLRTGNDEQYF. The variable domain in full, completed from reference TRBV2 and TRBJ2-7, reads EPEVTQTPSHQVTQMGQEVILRCVPISNHLYFYWYRQILGQKVEFLVSFYNNEISEKSEIFDDQFSVERPDGSNFTLKIRSTKLEDSAMYFCASTLRTGNDEQYFGPGTRLTVT.

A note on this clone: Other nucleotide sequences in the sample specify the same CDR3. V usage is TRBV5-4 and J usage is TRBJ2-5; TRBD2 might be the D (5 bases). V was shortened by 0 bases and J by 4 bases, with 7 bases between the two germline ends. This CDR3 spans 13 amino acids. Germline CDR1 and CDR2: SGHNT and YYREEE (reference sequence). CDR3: CASSLGGRETQYF. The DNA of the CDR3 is TGTGCCAGCAGCTTGGGAGGGAGAGAGACCCAGTACTTC.